Below, 13 T cell receptor beta chains from the same sample are listed, as sequenced in a study of human T cells and chemical hapten exposure. Time point defined: pre-sensitization, week 0. As to treatment: therapeutic diphenylcyclopropenone sensitization with weekly scalp DPC. From the RACE reads, TCRdb called clonotypes with MiXCR, one entry per CDR3 protein. The sample carries 89,000 or so distinct CDR3 sequences, about 9% recorded once. This material consisted of whole blood, taken in connection with sensitization to the hapten diphenylcyclopropenone (DPC). These receptors came from a man aged 35 to 55 with alopecia areata. Some clones in this sample may be carry-over from other donors' samples.

This clonotype was detected only a few times. The chain combines TRBV9 with TRBJ2-1; tentatively, D is TRBD1 (6 bases). The V end lost 4 bases, the J end lost 0 bases, and 11 bases lay between the germline ends. Germline V gene lookup returns CDR1 SGDLS and CDR2 YYNGEE. The CDR3 is 15 amino acids. CDR3 residues: CASSFTGSSYNEQFF. The CDR3 coding sequence is TGTGCCAGCAGCTTCACAGGGAGCTCCTACAATGAGCAGTTCTTC. Complete variable domain (other parts from reference TRBV9 and TRBJ2-1): DSGVTQTPKHLITATGQRVTLRCSPRSGDLSVYWYQQSLDQGLQFLIQYYNGEERAKGNILERFSAQQFPDLHSELNLSSLELGDSALYFCASSFTGSSYNEQFFGPGTRLTVL.

At least ten counts were recorded for this clonotype. The chain joins TRBV28 to TRBJ1-5; D may be TRBD1 (5 bases). V gave up 3 bases and J gave up 5 bases, with 11 bases separating them. This CDR3 is 14 amino acids long. Germline V gives CDR1 MDHEN, CDR2 SYDVKM. The chain's CDR3 is CASSFVSGDQPQHF. The CDR3 DNA reads TGTGCCAGCAGTTTTGTTTCGGGGGATCAGCCCCAGCATTTT.

This clonotype was observed many times. V usage is TRBV7-2 and J usage is TRBJ1-1, with D uncertain. CDR1 SGHTA and CDR2 FQGNSA come from the germline V gene. The CDR3 loop spans 14 amino acids. V lost 1 base to trimming and J lost 3 bases, with 9 bases between them. The chain's CDR3 is CASSLVPADTEAFF. In nucleotides, the CDR3 is TGTGCCAGCAGCTTAGTGCCTGCGGACACTGAAGCTTTCTTT. Variable domain in full (rest from reference TRBV7-2 and TRBJ1-1): GAGVSQSPSNKVTEKGKDVELRCDPISGHTALYWYRQSLGQGLEFLIYFQGNSAPDKSGLPSDRFSAERTGGSVSTLTIQRTQQEDSAVYLCASSLVPADTEAFFGQGTRLTVV.

Regarding this clonotype: It may be a read error: a sequence one base away is much more abundant. Here the CDR3 omits its conserved ending phenylalanine or tryptophan, so a read error is the likely source. The rearrangement joins TRBV29-1 to TRBJ2-1, with D perhaps given as TRBD1 or TRBD2 (6 bases each). The CDR3 extends over 22 amino acids. V was clipped by 5 bases and J by 2 bases, with 37 bases between them. Germline CDR1 reads SQVTM; CDR2 reads ANQGSEA. The CDR3 reads CSVPRPGTQKTRRGSAYNEQFL. The CDR3, as DNA: TGCAGCGTTCCTCGCCCGGGGACTCAGAAAACCCGAAGGGGGTCAGCCTACAATGAGCAGTTCCTC.

This clonotype was seen at least ten times. The chain joins TRBV6-2 or TRBV6-3 to TRBJ2-6; 8 nucleotides line up with TRBD1. CDR1 and CDR2 from the germline V gene are MNHEY and SVGEGT. The CDR3 runs to 14 residues. With V trimmed by 6 bases and J by 2 bases, 0 bases remained unmatched. CDR3 sequence: CASRDRAGANVLTF. Written as DNA, the CDR3 is TGTGCCAGCAGGGACAGGGCTGGGGCCAACGTCCTGACTTTC.

This clonotype was seen only once. The rearrangement uses TRBV12-3 or TRBV12-4 and TRBJ2-2; 9 nucleotides align to TRBD1. The CDR3 extends over 15 amino acids. J gave up 3 bases and V 1 base, and 0 bases lay outside the gene matches. CDR3 sequence (DNA): TGTGCCAGCAGTTTAGGGACAGGGGACACCGGGGAGCTGTTTTTT. Translated, it gives CASSLGTGDTGELFF.

The V gene is TRBV29-1, the J gene TRBJ2-4; 9 nucleotides line up with TRBD1. The germline CDR1 and CDR2 sequences are SQVTM and ANQGSEA. The CDR3 spans 12 residues. V lost 4 bases and J lost 12; bases outside the gene matches: 7. The CDR3 DNA follows: TGCAGCGTTGGGCGGACAGGGGAAGATCAGTACTTC. Translation: CSVGRTGEDQYF.

The chain links TRBV27 to TRBJ2-3, with 8 nucleotides matching TRBD2. CDR3 length equals 15 residues. In germline, CDR1 is MNHEY, CDR2 SMNVEV (reference sequence). V trimming: 2 bases; J trimming: 2 bases; junction bases outside the gene matches: 3. The CDR3: CASSLERGPTDTQYF. The CDR3, as DNA: TGTGCCAGCAGTTTAGAGCGGGGGCCCACAGATACGCAGTATTTT.

The gene calls are TRBV29-1 and TRBJ2-1; 9 nucleotides match TRBD1. Unmatched junction bases numbered 7, after V lost 6 bases and J lost 4 bases. This CDR3 region has 14 residues. CDR1 is SQVTM and CDR2 is ANQGSEA in the germline V gene. CDR3 sequence: CSVERGQGYNEQFF. The CDR3 DNA follows: TGCAGCGTCGAACGTGGACAGGGGTACAATGAGCAGTTCTTC.

The rearrangement links TRBV5-1 to TRBJ2-1, with D unclear. This CDR3 comprises 13 residues. Trimming took 5 bases from V and 1 from J, leaving 7 bases between them. The germline V gene has CDR1 SGHRS and CDR2 YFSETQ. The CDR3 nucleotides read TGCGCCAGCAGTGAAAGTTCCTACAATGAGCAGTTCTTC. Protein product: CASSESSYNEQFF. The full variable domain, rest sourced from reference TRBV5-1 and TRBJ2-1, is KAGVTQTPRYLIKTRGQQVTLSCSPISGHRSVSWYQQTPGQGLQFLFEYFSETQRNKGNFPGRFSGRQFSNSRSEMNVSTLELGDSALYLCASSESSYNEQFFGPGTRLTVL.

Here the CDR3 reads CASSSGNEQFF. The CDR3 nucleotides are TGTGCCAGCAGCTCCGGGAATGAGCAGTTCTTC. The V call is TRBV11-2, the J call TRBJ2-1; D remains ambiguous. The CDR3 has 11 residues. V shed 4 bases and J shed 7 bases, with 5 bases lying between them. Germline-derived CDR1 and CDR2 are SGHAT and FQNNGV.

V usage is TRBV3-1 and J usage is TRBJ1-4; D gene uncertain. This CDR3 spans 13 amino acids. Trimming took off 0 bases at V and 14 bases at J, with 13 bases between the two ends. Germline CDR1 and CDR2: LGHDT and YNNKEL (reference sequence). The CDR3 spells CASSQDGPARLFF. The CDR3 DNA reads TGTGCCAGCAGCCAAGATGGCCCGGCACGGCTGTTTTTT. The full variable domain, in which reference TRBV3-1 and TRBJ1-4 provide the parts outside the CDR3, is DTAVSQTPKYLVTQMGNDKSIKCEQNLGHDTMYWYKQDSKKFLKIMFSYNNKELIINETVPNRFSPKSPDKAHLNLHINSLELGDSAVYFCASSQDGPARLFFGSGTQLSVL.

This clonotype came up a few times. This chain connects TRBV23-1 to TRBJ2-5; 7 bases match TRBD2. TRBV23-1 falls under the ORF class, with uncertain function. V lost 2 bases and J lost 2; bases outside the gene matches: 5. The CDR3 runs 15 residues. CDR3 in DNA: TGCGCCAGCAGTCAACGGGGGGTAAAGCAAGAGACCCAGTACTTC. This gives the protein CASSQRGVKQETQYF.